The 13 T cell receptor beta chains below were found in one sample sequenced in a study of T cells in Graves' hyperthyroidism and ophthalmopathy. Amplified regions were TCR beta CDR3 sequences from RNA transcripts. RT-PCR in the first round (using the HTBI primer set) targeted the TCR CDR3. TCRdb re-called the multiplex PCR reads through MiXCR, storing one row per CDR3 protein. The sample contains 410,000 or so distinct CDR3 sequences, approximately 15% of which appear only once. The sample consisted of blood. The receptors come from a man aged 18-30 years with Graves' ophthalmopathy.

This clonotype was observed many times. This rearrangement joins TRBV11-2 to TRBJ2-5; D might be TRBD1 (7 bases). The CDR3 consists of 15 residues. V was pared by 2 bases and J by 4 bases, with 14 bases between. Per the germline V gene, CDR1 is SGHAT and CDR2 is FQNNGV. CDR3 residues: CASSLLEGAGETQYF. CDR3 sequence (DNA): TGTGCCAGCAGCTTATTGGAGGGGGCGGGAGAGACCCAGTACTTC.

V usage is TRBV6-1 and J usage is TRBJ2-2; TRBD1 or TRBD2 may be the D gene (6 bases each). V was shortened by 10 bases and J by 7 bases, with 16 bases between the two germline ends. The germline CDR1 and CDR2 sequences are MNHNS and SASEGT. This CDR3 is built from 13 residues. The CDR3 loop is CATCPGAGGELFF. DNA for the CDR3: TGTGCCACCTGCCCGGGGGCAGGCGGGGAGCTGTTTTTT.

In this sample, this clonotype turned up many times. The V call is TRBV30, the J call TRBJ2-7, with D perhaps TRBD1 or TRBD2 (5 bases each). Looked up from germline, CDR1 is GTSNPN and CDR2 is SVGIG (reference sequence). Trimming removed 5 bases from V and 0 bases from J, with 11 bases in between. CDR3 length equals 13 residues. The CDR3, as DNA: TGTGCCTGGGAGAGGGGTAGCTCCTACGAGCAGTACTTC. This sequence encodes CAWERGSSYEQYF.

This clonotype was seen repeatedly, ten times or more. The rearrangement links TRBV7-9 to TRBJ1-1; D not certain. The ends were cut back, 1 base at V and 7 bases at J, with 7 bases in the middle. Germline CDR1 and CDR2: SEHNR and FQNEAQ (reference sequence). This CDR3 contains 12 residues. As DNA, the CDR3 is TGTGCCAGCAGCTTAGTGGGCAGTGAAGCTTTCTTT. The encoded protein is CASSLVGSEAFF.

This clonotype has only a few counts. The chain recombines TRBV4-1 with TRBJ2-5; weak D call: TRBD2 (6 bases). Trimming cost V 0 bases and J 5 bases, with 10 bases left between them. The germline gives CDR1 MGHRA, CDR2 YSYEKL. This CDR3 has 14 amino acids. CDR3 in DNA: TGCGCCAGCAGCCAAGATGTAGGGAGGGAGACCCAGTACTTC. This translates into CASSQDVGRETQYF.

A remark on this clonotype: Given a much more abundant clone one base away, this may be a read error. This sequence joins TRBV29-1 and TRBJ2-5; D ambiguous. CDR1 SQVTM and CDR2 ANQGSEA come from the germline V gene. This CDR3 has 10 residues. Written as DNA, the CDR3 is TGCAGCGTTTTAAAAGAGACCCAGTGCTTC. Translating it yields CSVLKETQCF.

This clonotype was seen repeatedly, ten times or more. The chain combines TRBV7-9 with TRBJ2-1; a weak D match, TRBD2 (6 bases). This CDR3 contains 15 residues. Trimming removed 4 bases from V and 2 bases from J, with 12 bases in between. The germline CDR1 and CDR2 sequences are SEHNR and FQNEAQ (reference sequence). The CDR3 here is CASSWSGPPYNEQFF. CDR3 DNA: TGTGCCAGCAGCTGGAGCGGGCCCCCCTACAATGAGCAGTTCTTC.

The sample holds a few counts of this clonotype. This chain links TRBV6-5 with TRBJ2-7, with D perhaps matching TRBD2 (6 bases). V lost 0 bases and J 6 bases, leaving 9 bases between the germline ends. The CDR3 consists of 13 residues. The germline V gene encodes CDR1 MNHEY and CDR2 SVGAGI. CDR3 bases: TGTGCCAGCAGTTACTCGGCGACTAGCGAGCAGTACTTC. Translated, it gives CASSYSATSEQYF.

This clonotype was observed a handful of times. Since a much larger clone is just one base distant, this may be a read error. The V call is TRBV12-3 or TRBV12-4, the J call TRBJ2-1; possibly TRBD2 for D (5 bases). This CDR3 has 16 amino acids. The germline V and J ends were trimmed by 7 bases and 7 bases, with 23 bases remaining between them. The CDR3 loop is CASNPEYGLPGNEQFF. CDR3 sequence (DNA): TGTGCCAGCAATCCTGAATATGGGCTGCCGGGGAATGAGCAGTTCTTC.

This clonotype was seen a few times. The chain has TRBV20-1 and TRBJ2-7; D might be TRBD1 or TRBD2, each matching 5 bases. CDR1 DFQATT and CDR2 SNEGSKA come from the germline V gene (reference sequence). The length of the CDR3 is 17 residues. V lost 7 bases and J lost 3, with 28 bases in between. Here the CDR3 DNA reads TGCAGTGGCGCGGTTCGTTCCGGGACGGCCGCCTTCTACGAGCAGTACTTC. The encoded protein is CSGAVRSGTAAFYEQYF.

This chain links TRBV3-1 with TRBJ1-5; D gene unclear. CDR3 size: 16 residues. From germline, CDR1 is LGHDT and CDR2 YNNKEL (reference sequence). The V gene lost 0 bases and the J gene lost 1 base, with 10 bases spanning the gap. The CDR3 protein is CASSQESEGSNQPQHF. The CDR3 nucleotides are TGTGCCAGCAGCCAAGAAAGTGAAGGGAGCAATCAGCCCCAGCATTTT. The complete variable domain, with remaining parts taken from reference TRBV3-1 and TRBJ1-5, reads DTAVSQTPKYLVTQMGNDKSIKCEQNLGHDTMYWYKQDSKKFLKIMFSYNNKELIINETVPNRFSPKSPDKAHLNLHINSLELGDSAVYFCASSQESEGSNQPQHFGDGTRLSIL.

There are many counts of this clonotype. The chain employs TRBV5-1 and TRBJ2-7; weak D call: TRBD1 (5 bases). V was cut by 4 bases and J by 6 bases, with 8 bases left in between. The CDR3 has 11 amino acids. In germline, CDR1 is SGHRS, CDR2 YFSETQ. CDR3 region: CASSPGIEQYF. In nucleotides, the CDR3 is TGCGCCAGCAGCCCAGGGATCGAGCAGTACTTC. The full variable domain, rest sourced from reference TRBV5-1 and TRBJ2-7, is KAGVTQTPRYLIKTRGQQVTLSCSPISGHRSVSWYQQTPGQGLQFLFEYFSETQRNKGNFPGRFSGRQFSNSRSEMNVSTLELGDSALYLCASSPGIEQYFGPGTRLTVT.

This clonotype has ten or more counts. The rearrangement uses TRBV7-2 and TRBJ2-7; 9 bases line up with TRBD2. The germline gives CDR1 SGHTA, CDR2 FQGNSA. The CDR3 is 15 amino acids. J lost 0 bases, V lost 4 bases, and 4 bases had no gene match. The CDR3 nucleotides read TGTGCCAGCAGCTCGGGCGGGAGGGCCTCCTACGAGCAGTACTTC. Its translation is CASSSGGRASYEQYF.